This paragraph reports one TCR beta chain. Its specificity is not known. Genomic DNA served as template for TCR beta VDJ and CDR3 profiling. Via MiXCR, TCRdb re-called the reads, giving one row per CDR3 protein. In the table there are about half a million distinct CDR3 sequences, less than 35% of which are singletons. Trimming left V 6 bases short and J 8 bases short, with 20 bases between. Per the germline V gene, CDR1 is MNHNS and CDR2 is SASEGT. This CDR3 spans 15 amino acids. An expansion of CD8+CD57+ cells by flow cytometry had been shown in patients chosen for sequencing. Blood was sampled before the patients had received any therapy. These data originate in a study of CD8+CD57+ T cells in acquired aplastic anemia. Whole-study findings and limits: About 29 CD8+ CDR3 sequences occurred in both the patients and the controls.

The receptor was derived from a human donor with aplastic anemia. The chain carries TRBV6-1 and TRBJ1-5; D is possibly TRBD1 (5 bases). Input material: sorted CD4+, CD8+, or CD8+CD57+ T cells (not recorded which) from PBMCs. For the CDR3, the DNA is TGTGCCAGCAGAACGAAGCCAGTTTGGGGCGAGCCCCAGCATTTT. Its translation: CASRTKPVWGEPQHF.